Listed below are T cell receptor beta chains from one sample, sequenced in a study of control samples from healthy donors and cancer patients. TCRdb's copy holds only in-frame clones and misses some; the assay was immunoSEQ multiplex PCR. The sample has 150,000 or so clones; 93% are singletons. The material sequenced was blood. The receptors come from a man in his late teens or twenties in good health. Both conserved end residues are part of each CDR3. The order of the fields is clone size, D gene, J gene, V gene, CDR3 protein, CDR3 DNA. D genes are given only for firm matches. Size is omitted from some rows. Given values are once, few, many or a class for expanded clones.

>NA|NA|TRBJ1-1|TRBV7-8
CASSPRQDTEAFF
TGTGCCAGCAGCCCCCGGCAGGACACTGAAGCTTTCTTT
>NA|NA|TRBJ1-2|TRBV10-3
CAISEGATNYGYTF
TGTGCCATCAGTGAGGGGGCAACTAACTATGGCTACACCTTC
>NA|TRBD2|TRBJ2-7|TRBV11-2
CASSLEAGDSYEQYF
TGTGCCAGCAGCTTAGAGGCGGGGGACTCCTACGAGCAGTACTTC
>NA|NA|TRBJ2-6|TRBV6-5
CASSPRPSGANVLTF
TGTGCCAGCAGTCCTCGCCCATCTGGGGCCAACGTCCTGACTTTC
>once|NA|TRBJ2-5|TRBV24-1
CATSDLSETQYF
TGTGCCACCAGTGATTTAAGCGAGACCCAGTACTTC
>NA|NA|TRBJ1-1|TRBV5-8
CASSLRRGTTEAFF
TGTGCCAGCAGCTTGCGGCGGGGAACAACTGAAGCTTTCTTT
>NA|NA|TRBJ1-1|TRBV5-5
CASILTYRSMNTEAFF
TGTGCCAGCATACTCACGTATCGGAGCATGAACACTGAAGCTTTCTTT
>NA|NA|TRBJ2-7|TRBV7-2
CASSFPPAGRPYEQYF
TGTGCCAGCAGCTTCCCGCCGGCAGGGAGGCCCTACGAGCAGTACTTC
>once|NA|TRBJ2-1|TRBV2
CASKIGINEQFF
TGTGCCAGCAAAATAGGTATAAATGAGCAGTTCTTC
>once|NA|TRBJ1-1|TRBV6-5
CASSYSTNTEAFF
TGTGCCAGCAGTTACTCAACGAACACTGAAGCTTTCTTT
>NA|NA|TRBJ1-1|TRBV11-3
CAPKGSGRAFF
TGTGCCCCAAAAGGCTCTGGGAGGGCTTTCTTT
>NA|TRBD2|TRBJ2-3|TRBV12-3/TRBV12-4
CASGEGSTDTQYF
TGTGCCAGTGGGGAGGGTAGCACAGATACGCAGTATTTT
>NA|NA|TRBJ1-5|TRBV19
CASSIGANQPQHF
TGTGCCAGTAGTATAGGAGCAAATCAGCCCCAGCATTTT
>NA|NA|TRBJ2-7|TRBV6-6
CASGGEQYF
TGTGCCAGCGGAGGCGAGCAGTACTTC
>NA|NA|TRBJ1-2|TRBV29-1
CSVGDRIAGSYGYTF
TGCAGCGTTGGTGATAGAATTGCGGGCTCCTATGGCTACACCTTC
>NA|NA|TRBJ2-3|TRBV5-4
CASPPVGMGVGPDTQYF
TGTGCCAGCCCGCCCGTAGGGATGGGGGTGGGACCAGATACGCAGTATTTT
>NA|TRBD2|TRBJ2-3|TRBV13
CASSLRPGLAGVGGADTQYF
TGTGCCAGCAGCCTCCGACCGGGACTAGCGGGAGTAGGGGGGGCAGATACGCAGTATTTT
>NA|NA|TRBJ1-1|TRBV11-2
CASSRTANTEAFF
TGTGCCAGCAGCCGGACAGCGAACACTGAAGCTTTCTTT
>NA|TRBD1|TRBJ1-2|TRBV30
CAWLGYRGVDYGYTF
TGTGCCTGGTTAGGCTACAGGGGGGTGGACTATGGCTACACCTTC
>NA|NA|TRBJ2-5|TRBV12-3/TRBV12-4
CASSSQPLSQYF
TGTGCCAGCAGTTCGCAGCCCCTTTCCCAGTACTTC
>NA|NA|TRBJ1-2|TRBV7-9
CASSLMTFSDYGYTF
TGTGCCAGCAGCTTAATGACTTTCAGCGACTATGGCTACACCTTC
>NA|NA|TRBJ1-3|TRBV10-3
CAISPGAQGNTIYF
TGTGCCATCAGCCCAGGGGCGCAAGGAAACACCATATATTTT
>NA|TRBD1|TRBJ2-1|TRBV19
CASSQGQGARNEQFF
TGTGCCAGTAGCCAGGGACAGGGGGCGCGCAATGAGCAGTTCTTC
>NA|NA|TRBJ2-7|TRBV28
CASRALRGRTPYEQYF
TGTGCCAGCAGGGCCCTCCGTGGCCGCACCCCCTACGAGCAGTACTTC
>NA|NA|TRBJ2-3|TRBV5-8
CASSFQGTLSDTQYF
TGTGCCAGCAGCTTTCAAGGGACTTTGTCAGATACGCAGTATTTT
>NA|NA|TRBJ1-4|TRBV30
CAWSPSTNEKLFF
TGTGCCTGGAGTCCCTCAACTAATGAAAAACTGTTTTTT
>NA|NA|TRBJ2-7|TRBV6-5
CASSAISYEQYF
TGTGCCAGCAGCGCTATCTCCTACGAGCAGTACTTC
>NA|TRBD1|TRBJ2-2|TRBV7-6
CASSAKGTENTGELFF
TGTGCCAGCAGCGCGAAGGGGACAGAAAACACCGGGGAGCTGTTTTTT
>NA|NA|TRBJ2-1|TRBV28
CASSSSDWYNEQFF
TGTGCCAGCAGTTCGTCGGACTGGTACAATGAGCAGTTCTTC
>NA|NA|TRBJ1-4|TRBV27
CASSFGGRSNEKLFF
TGTGCCAGCAGTTTTGGGGGGCGATCTAATGAAAAACTGTTTTTT
>NA|TRBD1|TRBJ2-3|TRBV2
CATRGRDSPSTDTQYF
TGTGCCACCCGGGGCAGGGACAGCCCTAGCACAGATACGCAGTATTTT
>NA|NA|TRBJ2-5|TRBV6-5
CAGAELGAGGETQYF
TGTGCCGGGGCTGAGTTAGGGGCTGGGGGAGAGACCCAGTACTTC
>NA|TRBD2|TRBJ2-1|TRBV4-1
CASSHSAGGLGEQFF
TGCGCCAGCAGCCATTCAGCGGGGGGGCTTGGTGAGCAGTTCTTC
>NA|NA|TRBJ2-3|TRBV6-2/TRBV6-3
CASSLAREWADTQYF
TGTGCCAGCAGCCTGGCCAGGGAATGGGCAGATACGCAGTATTTT
>once|TRBD1|TRBJ2-5|TRBV5-1
CASSYDRTGPVETQYF
TGCGCCAGCAGCTATGATCGGACAGGGCCGGTAGAGACCCAGTACTTC
>NA|NA|TRBJ2-7|TRBV6-1
CASSEAPDWGEAF
TGTGCCAGCAGTGAAGCTCCGGACTGGGGAGAGGCCTTC
>NA|NA|TRBJ1-6|TRBV4-1
CASSQGAGTGVPLHF
TGCGCCAGCAGCCAAGGGGCAGGGACGGGAGTTCCCCTCCACTTT
>NA|NA|TRBJ2-5|TRBV21-1
CASSKALERDRLETQYF
TGTGCCAGCAGCAAAGCGCTGGAGCGGGACCGGTTGGAGACCCAGTACTTC
>NA|NA|TRBJ1-2|TRBV12-3/TRBV12-4
CASSLALEYGYTF
TGTGCCAGCAGTTTGGCCCTCGAATATGGCTACACCTTC
>NA|NA|TRBJ2-1|TRBV20-1
CSRLGTPNWIF
TGCAGCAGGCTCGGGACTCCTAACTGGATCTTC
>NA|NA|TRBJ1-1|TRBV9
CASSEGVNTEAFF
TGTGCCAGCAGCGAGGGAGTGAACACTGAAGCTTTCTTT
>NA|TRBD1|TRBJ1-5|TRBV10-3
CAISDTYRGGNQPQHF
TGTGCCATCAGTGATACATACAGGGGCGGCAATCAGCCCCAGCATTTT
>NA|TRBD1|TRBJ2-5|TRBV6-5
CASRYERGRETQYF
TGTGCCAGCAGGTACGAGAGGGGGCGAGAGACCCAGTACTTC
>NA|NA|TRBJ2-3|TRBV5-1
CASSSPLLRTAPSTDTQYF
TGCGCCAGCAGCTCCCCCTTACTTCGGACAGCACCTAGCACAGATACGCAGTATTTT
>NA|TRBD1|TRBJ2-1|TRBV13
CASSNRDRDYNEQFF
TGTGCCAGCAGCAACCGGGACAGGGACTACAATGAGCAGTTCTTC
>NA|TRBD1|TRBJ1-2|TRBV29-1
CSVGRTGEGVGYTF
TGCAGCGTTGGACGGACAGGGGAAGGTGTCGGCTACACCTTC
>once|NA|TRBJ1-1|TRBV7-2
CASSLSPPPNTEAFF
TGTGCCAGCAGCTTGAGTCCCCCCCCTAACACTGAAGCTTTCTTT
>NA|NA|TRBJ2-5|TRBV3-1/TRBV3-2
CASSQDRQYQETQYF
TGTGCCAGCAGCCAAGATCGACAGTACCAAGAGACCCAGTACTTC
>NA|NA|TRBJ1-4|TRBV7-6
CASSLAHPGGSVANEKLFF
TGTGCCAGCAGCTTAGCCCACCCCGGGGGGAGCGTAGCTAATGAAAAACTGTTTTTT
>NA|NA|TRBJ1-6|TRBV19
CASSPALNSPLHF
TGTGCCAGTAGTCCGGCCCTCAATTCACCCCTCCACTTT
>NA|NA|TRBJ1-1|TRBV12-3/TRBV12-4
CASSLVGGKAFF
TGTGCCAGCAGTTTAGTTGGAGGGAAAGCTTTCTTT
>NA|NA|TRBJ1-4|TRBV3-1/TRBV3-2
CASSQVTGNNEKLFF
TGTGCCAGCAGCCAGGTTACAGGGAACAATGAAAAACTGTTTTTT
>NA|TRBD1|TRBJ1-4|TRBV5-4
CASSPGQPRATNEKLFF
TGTGCCAGCAGCCCGGGACAGCCCCGTGCAACTAATGAAAAACTGTTTTTT
>NA|NA|TRBJ2-1|TRBV7-2
CASSFDRRAFDEQFF
TGTGCCAGCAGCTTCGACAGGAGGGCTTTCGATGAGCAGTTCTTC
>NA|TRBD1|TRBJ2-3|TRBV27
CASSFGRGRRGSITDTQYF
TGTGCCAGCAGTTTTGGCAGGGGGCGAAGAGGGTCCATCACAGATACGCAGTATTTT
>NA|NA|TRBJ2-2|TRBV28
CASSVRISGGELFF
TGTGCCAGCAGTGTCCGGATTTCGGGCGGGGAGCTGTTTTTT
>NA|NA|TRBJ2-1|TRBV30
CAWSVGRGPRGEQFF
TGTGCCTGGAGTGTAGGGCGGGGACCCCGGGGTGAGCAGTTCTTC